This TCR beta chain was observed in a study of shared clonotypes between healthy human individuals. Unmatched junction bases numbered 2, after V lost 7 bases and J lost 2 bases. Germline CDR1 SGHRS, CDR2 YFSETQ. The CDR3 is 15 amino acids. Sequenced by immunoSEQ multiplex PCR; TCRdb stores in-frame clones only, minus some. The repertoire includes 2 million to 3 million clones, 93% of them detected once, and more than 0.35% sits in the top ten. Sample: naive CD4+ T cells from PBMCs. Noted subset: CD45RA+ positively selected. The rearrangement uses TRBV5-1 and TRBJ2-2, with 13 bases that match TRBD2. This sequence originates from a young man in good health. Some clones in this sample may be carry-over from other donors' samples. CDR3 in amino acids: CASRTSGSNTGELFF. The CDR3 bases are TGCGCCAGCCGGACTAGCGGGAGTAACACCGGGGAGCTGTTTTTT. Full variable domain (remainder filled in from reference TRBV5-1 and TRBJ2-2): KAGVTQTPRYLIKTRGQQVTLSCSPISGHRSVSWYQQTPGQGLQFLFEYFSETQRNKGNFPGRFSGRQFSNSRSEMNVSTLELGDSALYLCASRTSGSNTGELFFGEGSRLTVL.